This is a list of T cell receptor beta chains from one sample in a study of cytomegalovirus exposure and HLA in healthy donors. The protocol was immunoSEQ multiplex PCR, while the TCRdb copy is restricted to in-frame clones and leaves out a portion. The data contain about 92,000 clones, approximately 93% of them singletons. Sequencing was done on a sample of PBMCs. The receptors were sampled from a woman in her 30s in good health and CMV-seropositive. Both conserved end residues are part of each CDR3. The order of the fields is clone size, V gene, J gene, D gene, CDR3 DNA, CDR3 protein. A D gene is named only where the DNA matches it firmly. For some rows the clone size is stated as once, few or many, or as a class when expanded; others skip it.

clone_size: -
v_call: TRBV7-9
j_call: TRBJ2-2
d_call: TRBD1
cdr3_nt: TGTGCCAGCAGCCTGGGACAGTTTCACACCGGGGAGCTGTTTTTT
cdr3_aa: CASSLGQFHTGELFF

clone_size: -
v_call: TRBV29-1
j_call: TRBJ2-7
d_call: -
cdr3_nt: TGCAGCGTTGAATTTTTAACCGGCGAGCAGTACTTC
cdr3_aa: CSVEFLTGEQYF

clone_size: once
v_call: TRBV11-2
j_call: TRBJ2-1
d_call: TRBD2
cdr3_nt: TGTGCCAGCAGCCCGGGAGGGGGTGGATACAATGAGCAGTTCTTC
cdr3_aa: CASSPGGGGYNEQFF

clone_size: -
v_call: TRBV18
j_call: TRBJ2-7
d_call: TRBD2
cdr3_nt: TGTGCCAGCTCACCCGCCGGGAGGTTCCCCTACGAGCAGTACTTC
cdr3_aa: CASSPAGRFPYEQYF

clone_size: once
v_call: TRBV7-2
j_call: TRBJ2-1
d_call: TRBD2
cdr3_nt: TGTGCCAGCAGCTTTAGCGGGAGCTCCTACAATGAGCAGTTCTTC
cdr3_aa: CASSFSGSSYNEQFF

clone_size: once
v_call: TRBV15
j_call: TRBJ2-5
d_call: TRBD2
cdr3_nt: TGTGCCACCAGCGCTAGCGGGGGACAAGAGACCCAGTACTTC
cdr3_aa: CATSASGGQETQYF

clone_size: -
v_call: TRBV27
j_call: TRBJ1-2
d_call: -
cdr3_nt: TGTGCCAGCACCAGCTCTGGACAGCTGGGCTACACCTTC
cdr3_aa: CASTSSGQLGYTF

clone_size: -
v_call: TRBV5-6
j_call: TRBJ1-5
d_call: TRBD1
cdr3_nt: TGTGCCAGCAGCCAAAGGGTAGGGGGCGGGGGCAATCAGCCCCAGCATTTT
cdr3_aa: CASSQRVGGGGNQPQHF

clone_size: -
v_call: TRBV28
j_call: TRBJ2-3
d_call: -
cdr3_nt: TGTGCCAGCAGTTCTCGGACAGACTCCACAGATACGCAGTATTTT
cdr3_aa: CASSSRTDSTDTQYF

clone_size: -
v_call: TRBV7-9
j_call: TRBJ2-6
d_call: TRBD1
cdr3_nt: TGTGCCAGCAGCTCGGACAGGGTTTCCTCTGGGGCCAACGTCCTGACTTTC
cdr3_aa: CASSSDRVSSGANVLTF

clone_size: -
v_call: TRBV10-3
j_call: TRBJ2-3
d_call: -
cdr3_nt: TGTGCCATCAGTGTTTTGGACTACATTAACGATACGCAGTATTTT
cdr3_aa: CAISVLDYINDTQYF

clone_size: -
v_call: TRBV15
j_call: TRBJ1-1
d_call: -
cdr3_nt: TGTGCCACCAGCACTGAGAGGTACACTGAAGCTTTCTTT
cdr3_aa: CATSTERYTEAFF

clone_size: -
v_call: TRBV6-5
j_call: TRBJ2-7
d_call: TRBD1
cdr3_nt: TGTGCCAGCAGTCTGACAGGGGCCTACGAGCAGTACTTC
cdr3_aa: CASSLTGAYEQYF

clone_size: -
v_call: TRBV4-2
j_call: TRBJ1-3
d_call: -
cdr3_nt: TGTGCCAGCAGCCCCCTCACAGGACAGACCGGAAACACCATATATTTT
cdr3_aa: CASSPLTGQTGNTIYF

clone_size: -
v_call: TRBV2
j_call: TRBJ2-7
d_call: -
cdr3_nt: TGTGCCAGCGCCAGGGACTTGGGATCCTACGAGCAGTACTTC
cdr3_aa: CASARDLGSYEQYF

clone_size: -
v_call: TRBV19
j_call: TRBJ2-7
d_call: TRBD2
cdr3_nt: TGTGCCAGTAGTCCTAGGACTAGCGGACCCTACGAGCAGTACTTC
cdr3_aa: CASSPRTSGPYEQYF

clone_size: -
v_call: TRBV4-3
j_call: TRBJ2-3
d_call: TRBD1
cdr3_nt: TGCGCCAGCAGCCCTAGACAGGGGGATACGCAGTATTTT
cdr3_aa: CASSPRQGDTQYF

clone_size: -
v_call: TRBV11-2
j_call: TRBJ2-5
d_call: -
cdr3_nt: TGTGCCAGCAGCGCCCACCTTAGGGCTAGCGAACAAGAGACCCAGTACTTC
cdr3_aa: CASSAHLRASEQETQYF

clone_size: -
v_call: TRBV30
j_call: TRBJ2-1
d_call: -
cdr3_nt: TGTGCCTGGAGTACTGGAAGGGGTGGAAATGAGCAGTTCTTC
cdr3_aa: CAWSTGRGGNEQFF

clone_size: -
v_call: TRBV5-1
j_call: TRBJ1-2
d_call: TRBD1
cdr3_nt: TGCGCCAGCAGCACGGGACAGGGGGTCCGACAGAGAACCTATGGCTACACCTTC
cdr3_aa: CASSTGQGVRQRTYGYTF

clone_size: -
v_call: TRBV6-1
j_call: TRBJ1-5
d_call: TRBD1
cdr3_nt: TGTGCCAGCAGTGGAGTACAGGGGAATCAGCCCCAGCATTTT
cdr3_aa: CASSGVQGNQPQHF

clone_size: -
v_call: TRBV7-2
j_call: TRBJ2-7
d_call: -
cdr3_nt: TGTGCCAGCAGCTTAGGAGGGGGAAAGCTTAGCTCCTACGAGCAGTACTTC
cdr3_aa: CASSLGGGKLSSYEQYF

clone_size: once
v_call: TRBV7-9
j_call: TRBJ2-7
d_call: TRBD1
cdr3_nt: TGTGCCAGCAGCCCCCGGGACAGTGCCTACGAGCAGTACTTC
cdr3_aa: CASSPRDSAYEQYF

clone_size: -
v_call: TRBV2
j_call: TRBJ2-3
d_call: -
cdr3_nt: TGTGCCAGCAGTGAAGCTGATGGAGGAGATACGCAGTATTTT
cdr3_aa: CASSEADGGDTQYF

clone_size: -
v_call: TRBV28
j_call: TRBJ2-2
d_call: -
cdr3_nt: TGTGCCAGCAGTTTTTTCGTAGTCACCGGGGAGCTGTTTTTT
cdr3_aa: CASSFFVVTGELFF

clone_size: -
v_call: TRBV28
j_call: TRBJ2-2
d_call: TRBD2
cdr3_nt: TGTGCCAGCAGTTCCCGGGGACTAGCGGGATGGTACACCGGGGAGCTGTTTTTT
cdr3_aa: CASSSRGLAGWYTGELFF

clone_size: -
v_call: TRBV6-4
j_call: TRBJ2-7
d_call: TRBD2
cdr3_nt: TGTGCCAGGGTAGCGGGGGGATACGAGCAGTACTTC
cdr3_aa: CARVAGGYEQYF

clone_size: -
v_call: TRBV27
j_call: TRBJ1-1
d_call: TRBD1
cdr3_nt: TGTGCCAGCAGGGGACGTTTGGGACAGGGGAAAACTGAAGCTTTCTTT
cdr3_aa: CASRGRLGQGKTEAFF

clone_size: -
v_call: TRBV19
j_call: TRBJ2-7
d_call: -
cdr3_nt: TGTGCCAGTAGGCCCACAGGGTACTACGAGCAGTACTTC
cdr3_aa: CASRPTGYYEQYF

clone_size: -
v_call: TRBV28
j_call: TRBJ2-7
d_call: TRBD2
cdr3_nt: TGTGCCAGCAGTTCCCCCTGGAAAGCGGGAGACCACGAGCAGTACTTC
cdr3_aa: CASSSPWKAGDHEQYF

clone_size: -
v_call: TRBV11-2
j_call: TRBJ2-6
d_call: -
cdr3_nt: TGTGCCAGCAGCATAAACAGGGCCTCTGGGGCCAACGTCCTGACTTTC
cdr3_aa: CASSINRASGANVLTF

clone_size: -
v_call: TRBV30
j_call: TRBJ1-1
d_call: -
cdr3_nt: TGTGCCTGGAGTTGGGGCCCGAACACTGAAGCTTTCTTT
cdr3_aa: CAWSWGPNTEAFF

clone_size: -
v_call: TRBV28
j_call: TRBJ2-1
d_call: -
cdr3_nt: TGTGCCAGCAGCAGGTTCAATGAGCAGTTCTTC
cdr3_aa: CASSRFNEQFF

clone_size: -
v_call: TRBV29-1
j_call: TRBJ2-2
d_call: -
cdr3_nt: TGCAGCGTTCCCGGGACAACGACCGGGGAGCTGTTTTTT
cdr3_aa: CSVPGTTTGELFF

clone_size: -
v_call: TRBV7-2
j_call: TRBJ2-1
d_call: -
cdr3_nt: TGTGCCAGCAGCACGTCGCAAGGACTTGAGCAGTTCTTC
cdr3_aa: CASSTSQGLEQFF

clone_size: -
v_call: TRBV6-5
j_call: TRBJ2-7
d_call: -
cdr3_nt: TGTGCCGCCACAGGGCGGTACGAGCAGTACTTC
cdr3_aa: CAATGRYEQYF

clone_size: -
v_call: TRBV10-3
j_call: TRBJ2-3
d_call: TRBD1
cdr3_nt: TGTGCCACCACTTTTTCGGACAGGACTAGCACAGATACGCAGTATTTT
cdr3_aa: CATTFSDRTSTDTQYF

clone_size: -
v_call: TRBV7-2
j_call: TRBJ2-4
d_call: -
cdr3_nt: TGTGCCAGCAGCTTAGGATTAGGGGTTCCGTTGTACTTC
cdr3_aa: CASSLGLGVPLYF

clone_size: -
v_call: TRBV19
j_call: TRBJ2-3
d_call: TRBD1
cdr3_nt: TGTGCCAGTAGGACGAGGACAGGGCCCCGGGATACGCAGTATTTT
cdr3_aa: CASRTRTGPRDTQYF

clone_size: -
v_call: TRBV9
j_call: TRBJ2-2
d_call: -
cdr3_nt: TGTGCCAGCAGCAATACACAGACGAACACCGGGGAGCTGTTTTTT
cdr3_aa: CASSNTQTNTGELFF

clone_size: -
v_call: TRBV6-5
j_call: TRBJ1-2
d_call: TRBD1
cdr3_nt: TGTGCCAGCGGACCAAACAGGGGGTACGGCTACACCTTC
cdr3_aa: CASGPNRGYGYTF

clone_size: -
v_call: TRBV5-4
j_call: TRBJ2-1
d_call: -
cdr3_nt: TGTGCCAGCAGCCAGCCAAGGTTGACTCCTGCGAATGAGCAGTTCTTC
cdr3_aa: CASSQPRLTPANEQFF

clone_size: -
v_call: TRBV30
j_call: TRBJ2-3
d_call: TRBD2
cdr3_nt: TGTGCCTGGAGTCCCGCGGGGGAGGGAACAGATACGCAGTATTTT
cdr3_aa: CAWSPAGEGTDTQYF

clone_size: -
v_call: TRBV9
j_call: TRBJ2-3
d_call: -
cdr3_nt: TGTGCCAGCAGCCCCCGGGACTCGGCCACAGATACGCAGTATTTT
cdr3_aa: CASSPRDSATDTQYF

clone_size: -
v_call: TRBV7-9
j_call: TRBJ2-5
d_call: TRBD2
cdr3_nt: TGTGCCAGCAGCAAACTAGCGGGAAAGGTGGGGGAGACCCAGTACTTC
cdr3_aa: CASSKLAGKVGETQYF

clone_size: -
v_call: TRBV7-3
j_call: TRBJ1-1
d_call: TRBD1
cdr3_nt: TGTGCCAGCAGCTCCCTGGGTGGACAGGGGGCGCGATACTTT
cdr3_aa: CASSSLGGQGARYF

clone_size: -
v_call: TRBV6-5
j_call: TRBJ2-7
d_call: -
cdr3_nt: TGTGCCAGCAGCCCCGGCCGGGCCTACGAGCAGTACTTC
cdr3_aa: CASSPGRAYEQYF

clone_size: once
v_call: TRBV7-7
j_call: TRBJ2-7
d_call: TRBD1
cdr3_nt: TGTGCCAGCAGCCTGAACCCGGGACAGGGTCTCAGCTCCTACGAGCAGTACTTC
cdr3_aa: CASSLNPGQGLSSYEQYF

clone_size: -
v_call: TRBV30
j_call: TRBJ2-5
d_call: TRBD2
cdr3_nt: TGTGCCTGGAATTTTGCGGGAGGGCTAGAGACCCAGTACTTC
cdr3_aa: CAWNFAGGLETQYF

clone_size: -
v_call: TRBV10-3
j_call: TRBJ2-1
d_call: TRBD2
cdr3_nt: TGTGCCATCAGTGAATTAGAATCGCCTAGCGGGGGGAGCTCCTACAATGAGCAGTTCTTC
cdr3_aa: CAISELESPSGGSSYNEQFF

clone_size: once
v_call: TRBV9
j_call: TRBJ1-3
d_call: -
cdr3_nt: TGTGCCAGCAGCGTAGCGCCCAGATTTAAGGGGGACTCTGGAAACACCATATATTTT
cdr3_aa: CASSVAPRFKGDSGNTIYF

clone_size: -
v_call: TRBV28
j_call: TRBJ2-1
d_call: -
cdr3_nt: TGTGCCAGCAGTTTACCAGGCTGGGCCCGGCTGGATGAGCAGTTCTTC
cdr3_aa: CASSLPGWARLDEQFF

clone_size: -
v_call: TRBV6-5
j_call: TRBJ1-2
d_call: -
cdr3_nt: TGTGCCAGCAGTTTTAACGCGGGACGAAAAGTCTTCGGCTACACCTTC
cdr3_aa: CASSFNAGRKVFGYTF